The clone carrying this TCR beta chain was detected many times. What it binds is not known. This sample stems from a study of regulatory T cells in long-lasting Graves disease. Findings of the study overall: Segments TRBV28, TRBJ1-2 and TRBJ2-5 showed preferential usage in persistent disease. New patients shared 970 or so public clonotypes, and persistent patients shared more, with over 2,500.

From germline, CDR1 is LNHNV and CDR2 YYDKDF (reference sequence). Trimming took 0 bases from V and 1 from J, leaving 9 bases between them. The CDR3 covers 16 residues. Libraries of TCR beta came from iRepertoire HTBI primers plus Arm-PCR of CDR3 regions. The authors' processing: More than 55 TRBV and 11 to 15 TRBJ segments were identified across samples. One entry per CDR3 protein results from TCRdb running MiXCR on the multiplex PCR reads. The V and J calls and clone size come from TCRdb's table, not from the authors' own analysis. Of some 500,000 distinct CDR3 sequences listed, approximately 15% were seen once; the top ten hold about 9.1%. The time point is: newly diagnosed GD, antithyroid drugs for less than 3 months. Isolated PBMC RNA provided the starting material for the TCR library. The same data also contributed to another study, on T cells in Graves' hyperthyroidism and ophthalmopathy. Per that paper: In the blood, most expanded thyroid clonotypes above 0.001 appeared as well.

This receptor was obtained from a man aged 30 to 39 with Graves disease. The sequences come from peripheral blood mononuclear cells (PBMCs), collected at new diagnosis, from a patient treated with antithyroid drugs. This rearrangement joins TRBV15 to TRBJ1-4; D not certain. CDR3 in amino acids: CATSRDLGGTNEKLFF. The CDR3 DNA sequence: TGTGCCACCAGCAGAGATCTCGGAGGAACTAATGAAAAACTGTTTTTT.